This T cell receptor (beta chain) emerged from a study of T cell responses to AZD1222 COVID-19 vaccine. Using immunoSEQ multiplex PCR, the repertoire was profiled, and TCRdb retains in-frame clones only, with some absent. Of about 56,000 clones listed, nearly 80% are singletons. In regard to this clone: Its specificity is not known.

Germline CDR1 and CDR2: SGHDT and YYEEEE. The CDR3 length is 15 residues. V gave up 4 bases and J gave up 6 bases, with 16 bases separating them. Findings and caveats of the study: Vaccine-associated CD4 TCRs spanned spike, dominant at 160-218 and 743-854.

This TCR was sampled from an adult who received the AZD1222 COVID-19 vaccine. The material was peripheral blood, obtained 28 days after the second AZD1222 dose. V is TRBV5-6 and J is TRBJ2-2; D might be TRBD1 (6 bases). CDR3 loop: CASSPVAGAAGELFF. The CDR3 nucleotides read TGTGCCAGCAGCCCAGTGGCAGGGGCCGCCGGGGAGCTGTTTTTT. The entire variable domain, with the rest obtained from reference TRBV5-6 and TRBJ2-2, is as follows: DAGVTQSPTHLIKTRGQQVTLRCSPKSGHDTVSWYQQALGQGPQFIFQYYEEEERQRGNFPDRFSGHQFPNYSSELNVNALLLGDSALYLCASSPVAGAAGELFFGEGSRLTVL.